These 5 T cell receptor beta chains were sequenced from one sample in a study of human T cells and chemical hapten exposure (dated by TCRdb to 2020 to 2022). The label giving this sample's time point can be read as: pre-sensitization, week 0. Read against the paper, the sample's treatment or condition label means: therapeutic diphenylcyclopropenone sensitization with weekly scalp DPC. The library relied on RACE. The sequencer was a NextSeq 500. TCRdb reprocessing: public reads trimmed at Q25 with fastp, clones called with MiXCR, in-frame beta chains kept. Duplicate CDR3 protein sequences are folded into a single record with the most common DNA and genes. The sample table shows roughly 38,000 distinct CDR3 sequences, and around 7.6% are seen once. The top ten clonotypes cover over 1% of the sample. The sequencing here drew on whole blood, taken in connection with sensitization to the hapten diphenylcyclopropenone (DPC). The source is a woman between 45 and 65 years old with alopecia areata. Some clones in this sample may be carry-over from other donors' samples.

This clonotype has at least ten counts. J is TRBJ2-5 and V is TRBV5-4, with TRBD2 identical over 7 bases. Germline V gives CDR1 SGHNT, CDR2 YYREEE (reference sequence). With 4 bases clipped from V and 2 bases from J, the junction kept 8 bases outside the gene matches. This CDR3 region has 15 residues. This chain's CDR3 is CASSKKVGLQETQYF. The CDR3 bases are TGTGCCAGCAGCAAAAAGGTGGGACTACAAGAGACCCAGTACTTC.

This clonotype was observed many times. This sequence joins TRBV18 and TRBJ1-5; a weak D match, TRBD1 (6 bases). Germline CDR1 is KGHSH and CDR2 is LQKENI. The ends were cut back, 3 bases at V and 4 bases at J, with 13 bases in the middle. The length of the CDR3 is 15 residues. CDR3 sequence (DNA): TGTGCCAGCTCACCGAGGGGGGGGCTAAATCAGCCCCAGCATTTT. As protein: CASSPRGGLNQPQHF.

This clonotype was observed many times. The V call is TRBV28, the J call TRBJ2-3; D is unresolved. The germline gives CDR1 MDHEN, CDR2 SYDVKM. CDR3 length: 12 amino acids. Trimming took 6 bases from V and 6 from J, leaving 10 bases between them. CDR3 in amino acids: CASSWVGDTQYF. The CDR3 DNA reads TGTGCCAGCAGCTGGGTAGGGGATACGCAGTATTTT.

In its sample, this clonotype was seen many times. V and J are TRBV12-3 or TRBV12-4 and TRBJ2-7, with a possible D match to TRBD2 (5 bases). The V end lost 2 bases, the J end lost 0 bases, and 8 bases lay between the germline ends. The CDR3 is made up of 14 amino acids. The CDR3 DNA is TGTGCCAGCAGTTTATCGGCGGGCTCCTACGAGCAGTACTTC. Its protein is CASSLSAGSYEQYF.

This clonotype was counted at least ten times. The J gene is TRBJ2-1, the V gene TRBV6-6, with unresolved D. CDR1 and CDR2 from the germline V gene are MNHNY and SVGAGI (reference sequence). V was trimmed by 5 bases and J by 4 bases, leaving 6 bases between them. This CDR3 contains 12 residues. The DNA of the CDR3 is TGTGCCAGCAGTCGCCCTTACAATGAGCAGTTCTTC. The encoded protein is CASSRPYNEQFF.